The 14 T cell receptor beta chains given below trace back to one sample, sequenced in a study of graft-versus-host responses after intestinal transplantation. These receptors' antigens are unknown. This table comes from immunoSEQ multiplex PCR, and its TCRdb copy is limited to in-frame clones, with some not included. The table lists around 100,000 clones, 80% to 95% of them singletons. This sample comprised unstimulated CD8+ T cells sorted from spleen or lymph node cells, obtained before intestinal transplant. These receptors were obtained from a human donor who received an intestinal transplant.

The chain recombines TRBV7-9 with TRBJ2-2; D possibly corresponds to TRBD2 (6 bases). The germline CDR1 and CDR2 sequences are SEHNR and FQNEAQ (reference sequence). The CDR3 has 14 amino acids. Trimming pared 5 bases from V and 7 bases from J, leaving 14 bases between. CDR3 nucleotides: TGTGCCAGCAGCACGGACGGGGGTGGCGGGGAGCTGTTTTTT. Translating gives CASSTDGGGGELFF.

The gene calls are TRBV15 and TRBJ2-5; D might be TRBD2 (6 bases). V was pared by 1 base and J by 1 base, with 13 bases between. CDR3 length: 16 residues. Germline CDR1 is LNHNV and CDR2 is YYDKDF (reference sequence). CDR3 region: CATSRVLGGLQETQYF. DNA of the CDR3: TGTGCCACCAGCAGAGTCTTGGGGGGTCTCCAAGAGACCCAGTACTTC.

The V call is TRBV27, the J call TRBJ2-7; D might be TRBD1 or TRBD2, each matching 5 bases. V shed 5 bases and J shed 5 bases, with 16 bases lying between them. The germline V gene encodes CDR1 MNHEY and CDR2 SMNVEV (reference sequence). This CDR3 contains 14 residues. The CDR3 protein is CASSPGTEAHEQYF. The CDR3 DNA is TGTGCCAGCAGTCCGGGGACGGAAGCCCACGAGCAGTACTTC.

The rearrangement uses TRBV14 and TRBJ1-1; 7 bases match TRBD1. V dropped 4 bases and J dropped 0; count of bases not matched to a gene: 20. Germline CDR1 reads SGHDN; CDR2 reads FVKESK. The CDR3 is 20 amino acids. The CDR3, as DNA: TGTGCCAGCAGCCCCAGAGGGTGGAGGGGGCCCATCCCGATGAACACTGAAGCTTTCTTT. Translation gives CASSPRGWRGPIPMNTEAFF.

The V call is TRBV27, the J call TRBJ2-5; possibly TRBD2 for D (6 bases). The CDR3 runs 16 residues. Trimming removed 5 bases at V and 3 bases at J, with 19 bases between. The germline V gene encodes CDR1 MNHEY and CDR2 SMNVEV (reference sequence). Written as DNA, the CDR3 is TGTGCCAGCAGTGAACAGCCCGGGACTCCTGAAGAGACCCAGTACTTC. It yields the protein CASSEQPGTPEETQYF.

The chain carries TRBV2 and TRBJ2-3; no definite D call. The germline V and J ends were trimmed by 8 bases and 5 bases, with 23 bases remaining between them. In germline, CDR1 is SNHLY, CDR2 FYNNEI. The length of the CDR3 is 16 residues. The CDR3 coding sequence is TGTGCCAGCGGAGATATGGACGGAGATGTTCGAGATACGCAGTATTTT. Translated, it gives CASGDMDGDVRDTQYF.

CDR3 DNA sequence: TGTGCCAGCAGCTTAGAGAGGACAGCGTCCTCCTACGAGCAGTACTTC. This gives the protein CASSLERTASSYEQYF. V and J are TRBV11-2 and TRBJ2-7, with D maybe TRBD1 (6 bases). The CDR3 totals 16 residues. From germline, CDR1 is SGHAT and CDR2 FQNNGV. The germline V and J ends were trimmed by 0 bases and 0 bases, with 12 bases remaining between them. Full variable domain (missing parts from reference TRBV11-2 and TRBJ2-7): EAGVAQSPRYKIIEKRQSVAFWCNPISGHATLYWYQQILGQGPKLLIQFQNNGVVDDSQLPKDRFSAERLKGVDSTLKIQPAKLEDSAVYLCASSLERTASSYEQYFGPGTRLTVT.

The rearrangement joins TRBV6-1 to TRBJ1-4; 10 positions agree with TRBD1. CDR3 size: 14 residues. J was trimmed by 5 bases and V by 7 bases; bases with no gene match: 4. Germline V gives CDR1 MNHNS, CDR2 SASEGT. In DNA, the CDR3 is TGTGCCAGCACCCCGGGACAGGGGAATGAAAAACTGTTTTTT. Protein: CASTPGQGNEKLFF.

This clone showed up just once. This sequence joins TRBV5-6 and TRBJ2-1; D not resolved. Trimming took 0 bases from V and 8 from J, leaving 9 bases between them. Germline loops: CDR1 SGHDT, CDR2 YYEEEE. The CDR3 runs 13 residues. Here the CDR3 reads CASSLEGNDEQFF. CDR3 coding DNA: TGTGCCAGCAGCTTGGAAGGAAACGATGAGCAGTTCTTC.

This clone was picked up one time. V is TRBV7-8 and J is TRBJ2-7; 10 nucleotides agree with TRBD2. There are 13 residues in the CDR3. Germline trimming cut 4 bases from V and 5 bases from J; bases unmatched to any gene: 2. Germline-derived CDR1 and CDR2 are SGHVS and FQNEAQ. CDR3 protein: CASSSGLADEQYF. CDR3 nucleotides: TGTGCCAGCAGCTCCGGACTAGCGGACGAGCAGTACTTC.

This clone appeared a few times. V and J are TRBV7-9 and TRBJ1-2; TRBD1 is a possible D gene (6 bases). Trimming removed 5 bases from V and 5 bases from J, with 15 bases in between. This CDR3 comprises 14 residues. CDR1 and CDR2 from the germline V gene are SEHNR and FQNEAQ (reference sequence). For the CDR3, the DNA is TGTGCCAGCAGCGCAGGGGAAGGGGGTTATGGCTACACCTTC. This codes for CASSAGEGGYGYTF.

V usage is TRBV4-1 and J usage is TRBJ2-7; 8 nucleotides align to TRBD2. The CDR3 runs to 15 residues. Germline V gene lookup returns CDR1 MGHRA and CDR2 YSYEKL. The V and J ends lost 4 bases and 2 bases, in that order; junction bases with no gene match: 7. The CDR3 reads CASSPLGRGAYEQYF. The CDR3 bases are TGCGCCAGCAGCCCCCTTGGGCGGGGGGCCTACGAGCAGTACTTC.

There are a few counts of this clone. J is TRBJ2-7 and V is TRBV10-3, with 7 bases fitting TRBD1. CDR1 ENHRY and CDR2 SYGVKD come from the germline V gene. Losses at the gene ends were 0 bases for V and 4 bases for J; bases not matched to a gene: 3. This CDR3 has 14 residues. The CDR3 DNA follows: TGTGCCATCAGTGAGTCGATACAGGGGTACGAGCAGTACTTC. Protein product: CAISESIQGYEQYF.

This CDR3 is CASSDHSTEAFF. CDR3 in DNA: TGTGCCAGCAGTGATCATAGCACTGAAGCTTTCTTT. The gene calls are TRBV2 and TRBJ1-1, with D hard to call. Per the germline V gene, CDR1 is SNHLY and CDR2 is FYNNEI. V was cut by 3 bases and J by 4 bases, with 6 bases left in between. This CDR3 spans 12 amino acids.